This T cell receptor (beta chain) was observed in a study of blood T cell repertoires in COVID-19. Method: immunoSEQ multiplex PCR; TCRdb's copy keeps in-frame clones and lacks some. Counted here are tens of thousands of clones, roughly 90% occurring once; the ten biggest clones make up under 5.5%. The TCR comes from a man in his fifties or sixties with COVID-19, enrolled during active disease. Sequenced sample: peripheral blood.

The CDR3 loop reads CASSLGGGDTGELFF. CDR3 sequence (DNA): TGTGCCAGCAGCTTGGGAGGGGGCGACACCGGGGAGCTGTTTTTT. This chain joins TRBV5-6 and TRBJ2-2, with TRBD1 identical over 7 bases. The CDR3 extends over 15 amino acids. V gave up 0 bases and J gave up 3 bases; unmatched junction bases: 2. CDR1 is SGHDT and CDR2 is YYEEEE in the germline V gene.